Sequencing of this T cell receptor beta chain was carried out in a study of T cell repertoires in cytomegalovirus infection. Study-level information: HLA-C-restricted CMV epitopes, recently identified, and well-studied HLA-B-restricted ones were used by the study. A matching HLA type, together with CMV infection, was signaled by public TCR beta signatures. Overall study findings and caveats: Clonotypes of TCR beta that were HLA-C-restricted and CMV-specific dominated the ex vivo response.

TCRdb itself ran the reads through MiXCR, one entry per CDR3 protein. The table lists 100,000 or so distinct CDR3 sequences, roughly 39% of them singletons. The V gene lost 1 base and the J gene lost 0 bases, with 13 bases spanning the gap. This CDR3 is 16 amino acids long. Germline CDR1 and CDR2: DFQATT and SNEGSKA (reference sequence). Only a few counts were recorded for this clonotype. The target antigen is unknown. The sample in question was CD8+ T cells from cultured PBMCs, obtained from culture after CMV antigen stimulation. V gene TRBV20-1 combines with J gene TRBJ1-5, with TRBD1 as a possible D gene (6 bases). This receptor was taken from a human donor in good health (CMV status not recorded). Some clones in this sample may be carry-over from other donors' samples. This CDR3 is CSARVIGGYSNQPQHF. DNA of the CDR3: TGCAGTGCTAGAGTAATAGGGGGTTATAGCAATCAGCCCCAGCATTTT.